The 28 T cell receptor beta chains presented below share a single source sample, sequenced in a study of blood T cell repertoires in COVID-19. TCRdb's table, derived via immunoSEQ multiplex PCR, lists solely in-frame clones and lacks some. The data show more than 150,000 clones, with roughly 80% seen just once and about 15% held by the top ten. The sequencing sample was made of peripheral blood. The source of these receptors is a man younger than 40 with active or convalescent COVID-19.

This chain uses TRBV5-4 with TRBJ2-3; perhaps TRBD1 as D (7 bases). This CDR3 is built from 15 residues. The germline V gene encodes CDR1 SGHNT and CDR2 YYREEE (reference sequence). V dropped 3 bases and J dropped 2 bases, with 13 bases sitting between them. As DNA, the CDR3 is TGTGCCAGCAGCTGGCGGGACAGATACACAGATACGCAGTATTTT. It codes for CASSWRDRYTDTQYF. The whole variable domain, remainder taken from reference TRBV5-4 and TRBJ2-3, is ETGVTQSPTHLIKTRGQQVTLRCSSQSGHNTVSWYQQALGQGPQFIFQYYREEENGRGNFPPRFSGLQFPNYSSELNVNALELDDSALYLCASSWRDRYTDTQYFGPGTRLTVL.

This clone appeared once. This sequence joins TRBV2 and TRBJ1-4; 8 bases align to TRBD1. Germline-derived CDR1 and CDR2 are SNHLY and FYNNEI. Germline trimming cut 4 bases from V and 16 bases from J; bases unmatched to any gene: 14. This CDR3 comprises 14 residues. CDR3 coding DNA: TGTGCCAGCAGTGTGAGCGGACAGGGCACGTCAGAGTTTTTT. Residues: CASSVSGQGTSEFF.

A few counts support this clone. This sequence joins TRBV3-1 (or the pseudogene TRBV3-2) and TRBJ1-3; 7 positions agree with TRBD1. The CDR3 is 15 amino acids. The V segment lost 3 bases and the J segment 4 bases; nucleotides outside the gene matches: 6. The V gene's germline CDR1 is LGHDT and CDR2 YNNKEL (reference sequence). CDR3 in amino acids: CASSQAGGTGNTIYF. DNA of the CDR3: TGTGCCAGCAGCCAGGCAGGGGGGACAGGAAACACCATATATTTT.

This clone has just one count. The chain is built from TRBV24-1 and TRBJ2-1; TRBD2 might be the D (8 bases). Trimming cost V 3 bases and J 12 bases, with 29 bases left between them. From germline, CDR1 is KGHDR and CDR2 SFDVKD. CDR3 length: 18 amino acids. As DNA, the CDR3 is TGTGCCACCAGTGATGTGGGACAGCCCGGACGGGAGGGCCGTGGGCAGTTCTTC. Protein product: CATSDVGQPGREGRGQFF.

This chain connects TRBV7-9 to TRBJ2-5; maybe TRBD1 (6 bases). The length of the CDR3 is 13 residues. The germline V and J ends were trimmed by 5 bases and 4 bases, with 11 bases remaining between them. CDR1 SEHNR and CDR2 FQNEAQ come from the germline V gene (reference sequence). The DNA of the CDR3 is TGTGCCAGCAGCCCCATAGGGGGAGAGACCCAGTACTTC. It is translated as CASSPIGGETQYF.

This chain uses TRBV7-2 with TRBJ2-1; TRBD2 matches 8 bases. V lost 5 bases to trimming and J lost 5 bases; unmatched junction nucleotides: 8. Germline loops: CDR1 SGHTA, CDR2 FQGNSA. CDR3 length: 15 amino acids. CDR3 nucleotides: TGTGCCAGCAGCCTACAAGCGGGAGCACACAATGAGCAGTTCTTC. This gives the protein CASSLQAGAHNEQFF. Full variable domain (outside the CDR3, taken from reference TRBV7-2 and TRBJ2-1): GAGVSQSPSNKVTEKGKDVELRCDPISGHTALYWYRQSLGQGLEFLIYFQGNSAPDKSGLPSDRFSAERTGGSVSTLTIQRTQQEDSAVYLCASSLQAGAHNEQFFGPGTRLTVL.

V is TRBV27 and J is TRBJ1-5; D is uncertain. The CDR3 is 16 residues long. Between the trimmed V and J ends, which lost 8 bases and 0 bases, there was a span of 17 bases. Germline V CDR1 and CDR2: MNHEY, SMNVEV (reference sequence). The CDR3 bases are TGTGCCAGCGGCTTATTTAGCCGGGATAGCAATCAGCCCCAGCATTTT. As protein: CASGLFSRDSNQPQHF.

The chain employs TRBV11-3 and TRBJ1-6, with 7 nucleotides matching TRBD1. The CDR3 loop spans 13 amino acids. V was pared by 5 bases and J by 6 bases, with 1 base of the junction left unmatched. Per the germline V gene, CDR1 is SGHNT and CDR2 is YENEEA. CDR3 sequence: CASSDRANSPLHF. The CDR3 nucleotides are TGTGCCAGCAGCGACAGGGCTAATTCACCCCTCCACTTT.

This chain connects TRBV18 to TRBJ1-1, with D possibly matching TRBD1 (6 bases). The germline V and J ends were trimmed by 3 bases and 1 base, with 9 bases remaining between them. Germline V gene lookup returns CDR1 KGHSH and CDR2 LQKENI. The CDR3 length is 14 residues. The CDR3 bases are TGTGCCAGCTCACCCGGGACAACGAACACTGAAGCTTTCTTT. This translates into CASSPGTTNTEAFF.

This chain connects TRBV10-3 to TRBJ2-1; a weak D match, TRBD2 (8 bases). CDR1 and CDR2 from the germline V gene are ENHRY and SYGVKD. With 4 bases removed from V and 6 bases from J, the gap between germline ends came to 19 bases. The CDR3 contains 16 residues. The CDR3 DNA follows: TGTGCCATCAGTGGCGTAGCGGGACAGCTGGGCAATGAGCAGTTCTTC. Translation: CAISGVAGQLGNEQFF.

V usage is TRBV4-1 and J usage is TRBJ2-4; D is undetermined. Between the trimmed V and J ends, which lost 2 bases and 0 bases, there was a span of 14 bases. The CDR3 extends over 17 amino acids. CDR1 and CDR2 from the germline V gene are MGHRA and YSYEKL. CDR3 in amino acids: CASSQTATTVAKNIQYF. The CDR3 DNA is TGCGCCAGCAGCCAAACAGCAACCACCGTAGCCAAAAACATTCAGTACTTC.

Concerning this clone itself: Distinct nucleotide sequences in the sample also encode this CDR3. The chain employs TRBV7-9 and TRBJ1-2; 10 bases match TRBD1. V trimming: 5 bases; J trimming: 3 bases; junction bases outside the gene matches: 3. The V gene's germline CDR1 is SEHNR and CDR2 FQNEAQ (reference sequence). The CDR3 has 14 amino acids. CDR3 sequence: CASSPGQGDYGYTF. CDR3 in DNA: TGTGCCAGCAGCCCCGGACAGGGGGACTATGGCTACACCTTC.

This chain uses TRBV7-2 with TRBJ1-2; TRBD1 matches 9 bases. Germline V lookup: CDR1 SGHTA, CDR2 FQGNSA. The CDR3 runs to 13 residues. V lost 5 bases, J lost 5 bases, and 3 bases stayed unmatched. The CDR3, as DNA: TGTGCCAGCAGCACTGGACAGGGGTATGGCTACACCTTC. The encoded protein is CASSTGQGYGYTF.

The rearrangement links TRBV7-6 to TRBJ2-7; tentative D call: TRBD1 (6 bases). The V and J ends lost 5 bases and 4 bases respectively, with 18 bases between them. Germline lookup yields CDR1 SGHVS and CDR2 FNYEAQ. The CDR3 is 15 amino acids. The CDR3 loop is CASSPLTGRGYEQYF. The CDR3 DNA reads TGTGCCAGCAGCCCATTGACAGGCCGGGGATACGAGCAGTACTTC.

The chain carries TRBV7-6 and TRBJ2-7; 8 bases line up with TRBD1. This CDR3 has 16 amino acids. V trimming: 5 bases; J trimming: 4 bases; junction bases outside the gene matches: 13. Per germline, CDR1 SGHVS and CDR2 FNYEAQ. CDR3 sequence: CASSLTDRTGSYEQYF. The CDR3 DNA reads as TGTGCCAGCAGCCTCACAGATAGGACAGGGTCTTACGAGCAGTACTTC. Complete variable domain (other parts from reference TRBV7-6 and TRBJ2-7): GAGVSQSPRYKVTKRGQDVALRCDPISGHVSLYWYRQALGQGPEFLTYFNYEAQQDKSGLPNDRFSAERPEGSISTLTIQRTEQRDSAMYRCASSLTDRTGSYEQYFGPGTRLTVT.

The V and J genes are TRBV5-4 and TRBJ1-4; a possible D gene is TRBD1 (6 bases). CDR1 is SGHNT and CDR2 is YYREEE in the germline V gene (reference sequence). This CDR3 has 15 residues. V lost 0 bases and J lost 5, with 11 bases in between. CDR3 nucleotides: TGTGCCAGCAGCTTGGCCGGACAGAGAAATGAAAAACTGTTTTTT. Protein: CASSLAGQRNEKLFF. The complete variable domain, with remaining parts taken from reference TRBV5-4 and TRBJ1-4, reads ETGVTQSPTHLIKTRGQQVTLRCSSQSGHNTVSWYQQALGQGPQFIFQYYREEENGRGNFPPRFSGLQFPNYSSELNVNALELDDSALYLCASSLAGQRNEKLFFGSGTQLSVL.

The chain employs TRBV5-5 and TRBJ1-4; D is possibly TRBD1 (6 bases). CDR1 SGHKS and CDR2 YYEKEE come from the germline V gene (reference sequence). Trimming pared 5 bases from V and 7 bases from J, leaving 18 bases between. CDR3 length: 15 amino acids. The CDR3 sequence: CASRHSGGRGEKLFF. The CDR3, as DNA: TGTGCCAGCAGACATTCAGGCGGCAGGGGTGAAAAACTGTTTTTT.

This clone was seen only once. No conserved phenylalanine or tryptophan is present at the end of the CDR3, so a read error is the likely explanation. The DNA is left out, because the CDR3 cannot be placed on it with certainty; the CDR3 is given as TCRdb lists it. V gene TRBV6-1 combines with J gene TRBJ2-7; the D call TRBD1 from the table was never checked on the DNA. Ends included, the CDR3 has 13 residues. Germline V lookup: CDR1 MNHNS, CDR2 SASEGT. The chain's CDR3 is CASSDGVEGQGQA.

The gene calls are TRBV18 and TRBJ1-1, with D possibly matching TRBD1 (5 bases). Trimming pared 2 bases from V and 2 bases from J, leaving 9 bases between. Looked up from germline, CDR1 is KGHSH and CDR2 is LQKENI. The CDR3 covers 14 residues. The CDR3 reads CASSPGAANTEAFF. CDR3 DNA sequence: TGTGCCAGCTCACCAGGGGCAGCCAACACTGAAGCTTTCTTT.

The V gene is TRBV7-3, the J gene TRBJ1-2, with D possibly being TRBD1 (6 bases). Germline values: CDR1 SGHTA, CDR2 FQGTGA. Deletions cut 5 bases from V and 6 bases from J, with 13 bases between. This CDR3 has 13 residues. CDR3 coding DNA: TGTGCCAGCAGCCACGGACAGACCGATGGCTACACCTTC. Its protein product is CASSHGQTDGYTF.

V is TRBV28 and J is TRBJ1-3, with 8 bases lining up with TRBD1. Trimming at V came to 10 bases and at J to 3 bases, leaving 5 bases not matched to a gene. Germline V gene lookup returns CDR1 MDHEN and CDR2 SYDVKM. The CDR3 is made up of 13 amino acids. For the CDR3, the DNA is TGTGCCATACAGGGGGAGGGTGGAAACACCATATATTTT. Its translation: CAIQGEGGNTIYF.

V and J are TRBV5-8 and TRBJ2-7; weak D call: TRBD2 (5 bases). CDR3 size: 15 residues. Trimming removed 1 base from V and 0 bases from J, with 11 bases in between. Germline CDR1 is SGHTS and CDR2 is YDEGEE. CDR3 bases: TGTGCCAGCAGCTTGTATGCGGGTAGCTCCTACGAGCAGTACTTC. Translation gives CASSLYAGSSYEQYF.

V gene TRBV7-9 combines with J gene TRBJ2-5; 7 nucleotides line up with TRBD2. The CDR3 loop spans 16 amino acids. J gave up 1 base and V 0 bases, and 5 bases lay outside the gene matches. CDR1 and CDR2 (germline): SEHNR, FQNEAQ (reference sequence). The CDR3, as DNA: TGTGCCAGCAGCTTAGCGGGGAGGGTAGTCCAAGAGACCCAGTACTTC. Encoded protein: CASSLAGRVVQETQYF.

CDR3: CASSGTGTGNSPLHF. The CDR3 region has the DNA TGTGCCAGCAGCGGGACCGGGACAGGAAATTCACCCCTCCACTTT. The chain recombines TRBV5-6 with TRBJ1-6, with TRBD1 matching over 8 bases. Germline values: CDR1 SGHDT, CDR2 YYEEEE. The V and J ends lost 4 bases and 7 bases, in that order; junction bases with no gene match: 7. The CDR3 is 15 residues long. Using reference TRBV5-6 and TRBJ1-6 for the parts outside the CDR3, the full variable domain is DAGVTQSPTHLIKTRGQQVTLRCSPKSGHDTVSWYQQALGQGPQFIFQYYEEEERQRGNFPDRFSGHQFPNYSSELNVNALLLGDSALYLCASSGTGTGNSPLHFGNGTRLTVT.

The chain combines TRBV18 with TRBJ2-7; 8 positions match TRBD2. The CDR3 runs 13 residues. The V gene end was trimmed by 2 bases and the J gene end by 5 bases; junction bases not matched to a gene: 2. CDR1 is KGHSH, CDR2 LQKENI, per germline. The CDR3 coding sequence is TGTGCCAGCTCACCATTCGGGGGGGACGAGCAGTACTTC. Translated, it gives CASSPFGGDEQYF.

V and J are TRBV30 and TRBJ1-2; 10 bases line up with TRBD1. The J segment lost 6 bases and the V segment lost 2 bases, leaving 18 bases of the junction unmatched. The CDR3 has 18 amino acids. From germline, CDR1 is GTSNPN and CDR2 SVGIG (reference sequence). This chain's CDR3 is CAWSTPRTGGLRGDGYTF. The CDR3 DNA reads TGTGCCTGGAGTACGCCCAGGACAGGGGGTCTCCGAGGGGATGGCTACACCTTC.

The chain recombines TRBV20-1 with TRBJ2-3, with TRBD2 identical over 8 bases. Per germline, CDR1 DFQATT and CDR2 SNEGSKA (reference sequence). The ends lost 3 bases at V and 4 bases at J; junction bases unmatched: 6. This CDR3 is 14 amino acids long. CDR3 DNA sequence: TGCAGTGCTAGTGACGGGAGGGCCTCAGATACGCAGTATTTT. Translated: CSASDGRASDTQYF.

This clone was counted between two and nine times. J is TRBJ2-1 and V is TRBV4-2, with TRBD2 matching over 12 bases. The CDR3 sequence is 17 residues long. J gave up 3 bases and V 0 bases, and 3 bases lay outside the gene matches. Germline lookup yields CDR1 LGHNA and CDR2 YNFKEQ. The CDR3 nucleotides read TGTGCCAGCAGCCAAGAGACTAGCGGGGGCGGCTACAATGAGCAGTTCTTC. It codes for CASSQETSGGGYNEQFF.